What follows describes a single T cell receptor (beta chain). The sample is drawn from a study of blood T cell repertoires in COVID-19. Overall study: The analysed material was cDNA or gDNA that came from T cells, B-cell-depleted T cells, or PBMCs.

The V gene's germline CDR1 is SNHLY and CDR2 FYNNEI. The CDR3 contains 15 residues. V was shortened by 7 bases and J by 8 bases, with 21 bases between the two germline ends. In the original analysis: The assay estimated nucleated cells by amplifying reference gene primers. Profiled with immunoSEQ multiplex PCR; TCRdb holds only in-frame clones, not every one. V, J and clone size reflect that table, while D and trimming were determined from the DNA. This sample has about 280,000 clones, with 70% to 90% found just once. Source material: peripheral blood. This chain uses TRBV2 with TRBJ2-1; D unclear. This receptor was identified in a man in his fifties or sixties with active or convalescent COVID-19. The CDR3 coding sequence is TGTGCCAGCACCCCCCGCCGACCGGTTGGAGATGAGCAGTTCTTC. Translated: CASTPRRPVGDEQFF. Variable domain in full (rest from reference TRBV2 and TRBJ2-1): EPEVTQTPSHQVTQMGQEVILRCVPISNHLYFYWYRQILGQKVEFLVSFYNNEISEKSEIFDDQFSVERPDGSNFTLKIRSTKLEDSAMYFCASTPRRPVGDEQFFGPGTRLTVL.